Following are 4 T cell receptor beta chains from one sample sequenced in a study of regulatory T cells in long-lasting Graves disease. Arm-PCR of CDR3 regions with iRepertoire HTBI primers generated TCR beta libraries. TCRdb re-called the multiplex PCR reads with MiXCR, one entry per CDR3 protein. The sample comprises under 450,000 distinct CDR3 sequences, about 23% of which are singletons, and 28% rests with the top ten. Time point given: persistent/refractory GD, antithyroid drugs over 5 years with positive TRAb. The TCR library used RNA extracted from PBMCs. The sequences come from peripheral blood mononuclear cells (PBMCs), collected when the disease was refractory, from a patient treated with antithyroid drugs. These receptors all come from a woman between 35 and 50 years old with Graves disease.

Only a few counts were recorded for this clonotype. Here the CDR3 reads CASSLGQGKGYTF. CDR3 nucleotide sequence: TGTGCCAGCTCACTTGGACAGGGCAAGGGCTACACCTTC. The V and J genes are TRBV18 and TRBJ1-2, with TRBD1 matching 8 bases. The CDR3 has 13 amino acids. V trimming: 4 bases; J trimming: 8 bases; junction bases outside the gene matches: 6. Germline CDR1 and CDR2: KGHSH and LQKENI. Together with reference TRBV18 and TRBJ1-2, the CDR3 gives the full variable domain: NAGVMQNPRHLVRRRGQEARLRCSPMKGHSHVYWYRQLPEEGLKFMVYLQKENIIDESGMPKERFSAEFPKEGPSILRIQQVVRGDSAAYFCASSLGQGKGYTFGSGTRLTVV.

This clonotype was recorded many times. CDR3 nucleotides: TGTGCCAGCAGTTTAGGTCTTCGCAGGGCCGGCACTGAAGCTTTCTTT. It is translated as CASSLGLRRAGTEAFF. The V call is TRBV28, the J call TRBJ1-1, with D perhaps matching TRBD1 (5 bases). Trimming shortened V by 2 bases and J by 4 bases, and 17 bases separated the two germline ends. The germline CDR1 and CDR2 sequences are MDHEN and SYDVKM. This CDR3 is 16 amino acids long.

The chain carries TRBV7-3 and TRBJ1-6, with no clear D. Germline V gene lookup returns CDR1 SGHTA and CDR2 FQGTGA. Between the trimmed V and J ends, which lost 2 bases and 9 bases, there was a span of 8 bases. This CDR3 has 13 residues. The CDR3 is CASSLDRISPLHF. The DNA of the CDR3 is TGTGCCAGCAGCTTAGATCGAATTTCACCCCTCCACTTT.

In its sample, this clonotype was seen a few times. The chain couples TRBV5-1 to TRBJ1-1, with D hard to call. The germline CDR1 and CDR2 sequences are SGHRS and YFSETQ. V was cut by 0 bases and J by 5 bases, with 11 bases left in between. This CDR3 is 14 amino acids long. The CDR3 here is CASSLEPGGTEAFF. For the CDR3, the DNA is TGCGCCAGCAGCTTGGAGCCGGGAGGGACTGAAGCTTTCTTT.